This T cell receptor beta chain emerged from a study of T cells in Graves' hyperthyroidism and ophthalmopathy. Study results and caveats: A model of 13 V-J features distinguished ophthalmopathy from stable hyperthyroidism.

The sample holds many counts of this clonotype. The antigen remains undetermined. Using RNA transcripts as the source, TCR beta CDR3 regions were amplified. First-round RT-PCR with HTBI primers amplified the TCR CDR3 region. From the multiplex PCR reads, TCRdb called clonotypes with MiXCR, one entry per CDR3 protein. The table has about 520,000 distinct CDR3 sequences, roughly a quarter seen once. V lost 3 bases to trimming and J lost 7 bases; unmatched junction nucleotides: 9. Germline V gene data show CDR1 as SGDLS and CDR2 as YYNGEE. This CDR3 is built from 14 residues. The study excluded patients with uncontrolled infection, other autoimmune disease, pregnancy or lactation.

This chain uses TRBV9 with TRBJ2-5; 7 bases line up with TRBD1. This clonotype was sampled from a woman aged 30 to 39 with Graves' ophthalmopathy. The sequencing input was blood. CDR3 residues: CASSENRGPWTQYF. CDR3 in DNA: TGTGCCAGCAGCGAGAACAGGGGCCCATGGACCCAGTACTTC.